Listed below are T cell receptor beta chains from one sample, sequenced in a study of CD8 T cells in ankylosing spondylitis. Each CDR3 protein is one row after TCRdb ran MiXCR on the 5' RACE reads. The table lists some 840,000 distinct CDR3 sequences, about 12% of them singletons. Sequencing was performed on blood, either unsorted or a sorted T cell fraction (not recorded which). The receptors originated from a male donor with ankylosing spondylitis. CDR3s include the opening cysteine and the closing phenylalanine or tryptophan. A D gene is named only where the DNA matches it firmly. Some rows mark clone size as missing; the rest say once, few, many or name a class of expanded clone.

>TRBD1|14|few|TRBV10-3|TRBJ1-6
CASTPDREGSPLHF
TGTGCCTCCACCCCTGACAGGGAGGGTTCACCCCTCCACTTT
>TRBD1|15|.|TRBV5-1|TRBJ1-5
CASSPTGTENQPQHF
TGCGCCAGCAGTCCTACCGGGACAGAGAATCAGCCCCAGCATTTT
>.|13|.|TRBV6-1|TRBJ2-2
CASAGADTGELFF
TGTGCCAGTGCGGGGGCCGACACCGGGGAGCTGTTTTTT
>TRBD1|15|.|TRBV18|TRBJ1-1
CASSPDRGSNTEAFF
TGTGCCAGCTCACCAGACAGGGGGAGTAACACTGAAGCTTTCTTT
>.|15|.|TRBV4-2|TRBJ2-1
CASSQGDSSYNEQFF
TGTGCCAGCAGCCAAGGGGATAGCTCCTACAATGAGCAGTTCTTC
>TRBD1|15|few|TRBV2|TRBJ2-5
CASTNRGLIQETQYF
TGTGCCAGCACAAACAGGGGGCTAATCCAAGAGACCCAGTACTTC
>TRBD2|17|.|TRBV9|TRBJ2-3
CASSVVAGGPTADTQYF
TGTGCCAGCAGCGTAGTAGCGGGAGGGCCGACGGCAGATACGCAGTATTTT
>.|14|few|TRBV20-1|TRBJ2-1
CSARRAVGNNEQFF
TGCAGTGCTAGACGTGCGGTGGGAAACAATGAGCAGTTCTTC
>.|13|.|TRBV7-3|TRBJ1-4
CASSPYLGEKLFF
TGTGCCAGCAGCCCCTACCTCGGTGAAAAACTGTTTTTT
>TRBD1|15|few|TRBV6-4|TRBJ2-3
CASSDSTGGADTQYF
TGTGCCAGCAGTGACTCGACAGGGGGCGCAGATACGCAGTATTTT
>.|14|.|TRBV25-1|TRBJ2-7
CASSVTGGSHEQYF
TGTGCCAGCAGTGTAACAGGAGGATCCCACGAGCAGTACTTC
>TRBD1|14|.|TRBV6-2/TRBV6-3|TRBJ1-1
CASWRDRGLTEAFF
TGTGCCAGCTGGAGGGACAGGGGGCTTACTGAAGCTTTCTTT
>.|15|few|TRBV7-9|TRBJ2-6
CASSWGSSGANVLTF
TGTGCCAGCAGCTGGGGGAGCTCTGGGGCCAACGTCCTGACTTTC
>.|16|.|TRBV5-1|TRBJ1-4
CASSGGGAATNEKLFF
TGCGCCAGCAGCGGGGGGGGAGCTGCAACTAATGAAAAACTGTTTTTT
>TRBD1|14|.|TRBV7-9|TRBJ1-4
CASSDDRAGEKLFF
TGTGCCAGCAGCGACGACAGGGCCGGCGAAAAACTGTTTTTT
>.|13|.|TRBV12-3/TRBV12-4|TRBJ2-1
CASTPGTGGEQFF
TGTGCCAGCACTCCCGGGACCGGGGGTGAGCAGTTCTTC
>.|13|.|TRBV6-1|TRBJ2-5
CASRGSPRETQYF
TGTGCCAGCCGGGGGAGCCCCCGGGAGACCCAGTACTTC
>TRBD1|13|many|TRBV29-1|TRBJ2-7
CSVEDNRGLEQYF
TGCAGCGTTGAAGATAACAGGGGCCTCGAGCAGTACTTC
>.|16|.|TRBV5-5|TRBJ1-6
CASSLVQAPRDSPLHF
TGTGCCAGCAGCTTGGTGCAGGCCCCTAGGGATTCACCCCTCCACTTT
>.|16|.|TRBV18|TRBJ2-3
CASSPVRGPPRDTQYF
TGTGCCAGCTCACCGGTCCGGGGGCCGCCAAGGGATACGCAGTATTTT
>TRBD2|16|few|TRBV4-3|TRBJ2-3
CASSFSQLAGTDTQYF
TGCGCCAGCAGCTTTAGCCAACTAGCGGGCACAGATACGCAGTATTTT
>TRBD2|17|.|TRBV11-3|TRBJ2-1
CASSSGSGTSSYNEQFF
TGTGCCAGCAGCTCTGGCTCCGGGACTAGCTCCTACAATGAGCAGTTCTTC
>.|18|.|TRBV24-1|TRBJ2-1
CATSDRKAMGGSYNEQFF
TGTGCCACCAGTGATCGAAAAGCTATGGGGGGTTCCTACAATGAGCAGTTCTTC
>.|16|many|TRBV20-1|TRBJ1-5
CSANRLLLLSNQPQHF
TGCAGTGCGAACAGACTCTTACTACTTAGCAATCAGCCCCAGCATTTT
>.|16|few|TRBV4-3|TRBJ2-2
CASSQSIGDGTGELFF
TGCGCCAGCAGCCAGTCCATAGGGGACGGCACCGGGGAGCTGTTTTTT
>TRBD2|15|.|TRBV4-3|TRBJ2-5
CASSWTSGNQETQYF
TGCGCCAGCAGCTGGACTAGCGGGAACCAAGAGACCCAGTACTTC
>.|12|.|TRBV3-1|TRBJ2-7
CASSQGMYEQYF
TGTGCCAGCAGCCAGGGCATGTACGAGCAGTACTTC
>TRBD2|17|few|TRBV5-1|TRBJ2-1
CASSLIREGRTYNEQFF
TGCGCCAGCAGCTTAATCAGGGAGGGCCGGACCTACAATGAGCAGTTCTTC
>.|13|.|TRBV6-6|TRBJ2-7
CASSSWAGNEQYF
TGTGCCAGCAGTTCCTGGGCCGGGAACGAGCAGTACTTC
>TRBD1|13|many|TRBV4-3|TRBJ1-2
CASSHGQGGGYTF
TGCGCCAGCAGCCATGGACAGGGAGGCGGCTACACCTTC
>.|16|few|TRBV7-6|TRBJ2-1
CASSLAQGRINNEQFF
TGTGCCAGCAGCTTAGCGCAGGGACGGATTAACAATGAGCAGTTCTTC
>.|13|.|TRBV20-1|TRBJ1-2
CSASDRRTYGYTF
TGCAGTGCTAGCGACCGTAGGACCTATGGCTACACCTTC
>TRBD1|15|.|TRBV6-5|TRBJ2-1
CASSSPGQGMHEQFF
TGTGCCAGCAGTTCGCCGGGACAGGGTATGCATGAGCAGTTCTTC